The source of this TCR beta chain is a study of blood T cells in healthy people across ages. Across the study: About one barcoded beta molecule per two T cells came from capture by template switching. Findings and limits, study-wide: Significant beta diversity loss was already apparent by age approximately 36, declining roughly linearly. The study found more naive CD4+ cells and higher diversity in long-lived than aged donors.

Using a J-beta primer mix together with a sample-barcoded 5' primer, a second PCR was run for roughly 7 to 11 cycles. Any given sample supplied a minimum of 2.5 million CDR3-containing paired-end reads. In TCRdb, the 5' RACE reads were re-called with MiXCR into one record per CDR3 protein. The table includes 1.5 million to 2 million distinct CDR3 sequences, 30% to 40% detected once. Germline V gene sequence: CDR1 LNHNV, CDR2 YYDKDF (reference sequence). The CDR3 runs to 14 residues. Unmatched junction bases numbered 4, after V lost 1 base and J lost 7 bases. Details on this clonotype: What it recognizes is unknown.

The chain is built from TRBV15 and TRBJ1-5; 7 bases are a match to TRBD1. The receptor was derived from a human donor in good health. The specimen was blood. As DNA, the CDR3 is TGTGCCACCAGCAGAGCAGGGGGAGGACAGCCCCAGCATTTT. This encodes CATSRAGGGQPQHF.